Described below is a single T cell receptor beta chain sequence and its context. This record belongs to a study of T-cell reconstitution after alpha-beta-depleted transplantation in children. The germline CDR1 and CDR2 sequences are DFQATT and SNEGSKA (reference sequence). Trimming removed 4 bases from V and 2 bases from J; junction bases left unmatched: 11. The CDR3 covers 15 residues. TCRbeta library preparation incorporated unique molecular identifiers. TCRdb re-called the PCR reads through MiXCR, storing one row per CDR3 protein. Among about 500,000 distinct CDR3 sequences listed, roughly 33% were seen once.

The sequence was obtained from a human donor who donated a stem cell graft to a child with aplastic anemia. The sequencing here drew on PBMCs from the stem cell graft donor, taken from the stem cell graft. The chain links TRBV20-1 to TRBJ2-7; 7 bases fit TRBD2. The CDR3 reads CSAIRTRPETYEQYF. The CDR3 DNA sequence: TGCAGTGCTATCAGGACTAGACCCGAGACCTACGAGCAGTACTTC.